The sequence of this T cell receptor (beta chain) was determined in a study of blood T cells in healthy people across ages. V was clipped by 3 bases and J by 5 bases, with 7 bases between them. Germline values: CDR1 DFQATT, CDR2 SNEGSKA (reference sequence). The CDR3 totals 11 residues. Through a sample-barcoded 5' primer and a J-beta primer mix, a second PCR was run for about 6 to 12 cycles. MiXCR was run by TCRdb on the 5' RACE reads, yielding one entry per CDR3 protein. Found here are approximately 850,000 distinct CDR3 sequences, 40% to 50% of them singletons; the top ten hold around 21%. This receptor was obtained from a man in his 60s in good health. The V and J genes are TRBV20-1 and TRBJ2-5; D unresolved. Sequencing input: blood. DNA for the CDR3: TGCAGTGCTAGGACTCCGGAGACCCAGTACTTC. Protein: CSARTPETQYF.